This TCR beta chain was documented in a study of blood T cells in healthy people across ages. The authors isolated at least 6 million PBMCs per sample. Per sample, no less than 5 micrograms of total RNA were extracted. The CDR3 contains 15 residues. The germline V and J ends were trimmed by 7 bases and 0 bases, with 14 bases remaining between them. Germline V gene sequence: CDR1 MNHEY, CDR2 SVGEGT. Using a J-beta primer mix together with a sample-barcoded 5' primer, a second PCR was run for roughly 7 to 11 cycles. TCRdb redid the calling of the 5' RACE reads with MiXCR, one entry per CDR3 protein. The sample consists of hundreds of thousands of distinct CDR3 sequences, less than 45% of them appearing once.

This receptor was taken from a man at least 80 years old in good health. The sequenced sample was blood. The chain uses TRBV6-2 or TRBV6-3 and TRBJ2-3; maybe TRBD2 (6 bases). CDR3 in amino acids: CASNGEARSTDTQYF. DNA for the CDR3: TGTGCCAGCAATGGGGAGGCGAGGAGCACAGATACGCAGTATTTT.